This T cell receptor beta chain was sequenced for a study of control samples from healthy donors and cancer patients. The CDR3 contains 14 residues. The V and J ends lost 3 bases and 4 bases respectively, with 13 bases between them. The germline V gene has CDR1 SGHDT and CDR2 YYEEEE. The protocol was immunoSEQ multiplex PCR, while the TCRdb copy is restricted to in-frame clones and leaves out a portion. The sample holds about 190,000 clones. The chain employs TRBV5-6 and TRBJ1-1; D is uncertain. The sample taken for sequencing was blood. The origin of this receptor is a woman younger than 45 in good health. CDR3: CASSSTWKTTEAFF. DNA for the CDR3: TGTGCCAGCAGCTCCACATGGAAGACCACTGAAGCTTTCTTT.